One and the same sample provided the 21 T cell receptor beta chains below, sequenced in a study of T-cell reconstitution after alpha-beta-depleted transplantation in children. It was with unique molecular identifiers that the TCRbeta library was prepared. From the PCR reads, TCRdb called clonotypes with MiXCR, one entry per CDR3 protein. Of about a million distinct CDR3 sequences in the sample, around 30% are singletons; the top ten hold 28%. Here the sequenced sample was PBMCs, mostly from graft donor cells, taken 360 days after TCRalphabeta/CD19-depleted stem cell transplant. The receptors were gathered from a boy less than two years old who had a stem cell transplant for SCID, so the T cells may come from the graft donor.

This clonotype was seen once. The chain couples TRBV18 to TRBJ2-1; a weak D match, TRBD1 (6 bases). V lost 1 base to trimming and J lost 4 bases, with 11 bases between them. The CDR3 totals 15 residues. Germline V lookup: CDR1 KGHSH, CDR2 LQKENI. The chain's CDR3 is CASSPRSGEYNEQFF. The DNA of the CDR3 is TGTGCCAGCTCACCACGATCAGGGGAATACAATGAGCAGTTCTTC.

This chain connects TRBV12-3 or TRBV12-4 to TRBJ1-5; D not certain. The CDR3 consists of 14 residues. V lost 4 bases and J 5 bases, leaving 12 bases between the germline ends. CDR3: CASSYDNQDQPQHF. The DNA for the CDR3 is TGTGCCAGCAGTTATGATAATCAGGATCAGCCCCAGCATTTT.

This clonotype was seen a handful of times. V is TRBV20-1 and J is TRBJ2-1, with D possibly TRBD2 on 6 matching bases. CDR1 is DFQATT and CDR2 is SNEGSKA in the germline V gene (reference sequence). Deletions cut 2 bases from V and 5 bases from J, with 10 bases between. This CDR3 has 13 residues. CDR3 DNA sequence: TGCAGTGCTAGACACGGGGGAGACAATGAGCAGTTCTTC. It codes for CSARHGGDNEQFF.

V is TRBV9 and J is TRBJ2-3; unclear D gene. Trimming removed 0 bases from V and 1 base from J, with 6 bases in between. The CDR3 runs to 14 residues. The germline V gene encodes CDR1 SGDLS and CDR2 YYNGEE. CDR3 nucleotide sequence: TGTGCCAGCAGCGTAGATGCAGGCACAGATACGCAGTATTTT. The encoded protein is CASSVDAGTDTQYF.

The V call is TRBV20-1, the J call TRBJ2-3; TRBD2 is a possible D gene (5 bases). V was clipped by 3 bases and J by 2 bases, with 15 bases between them. The CDR3 is made up of 15 amino acids. Germline loops: CDR1 DFQATT, CDR2 SNEGSKA (reference sequence). The CDR3 loop is CSASPSRGYTDTQYF. In DNA form, the CDR3 reads TGCAGTGCTAGTCCTAGCCGAGGGTACACAGATACGCAGTATTTT.

V gene TRBV15 combines with J gene TRBJ2-6; 8 bases fit TRBD1. There are 18 residues in the CDR3. Trimming at V came to 3 bases and at J to 0 bases, leaving 7 bases not matched to a gene. Germline V CDR1 and CDR2: LNHNV, YYDKDF (reference sequence). The chain's CDR3 is CATSSAAGGASGANVLTF. CDR3 DNA: TGTGCCACCAGCAGTGCCGCAGGGGGCGCCTCTGGGGCCAACGTCCTGACTTTC.

This clonotype was found a few times. J is TRBJ2-1 and V is TRBV7-9; D gene uncertain. Trimming pared 1 base from V and 5 bases from J, leaving 9 bases between. This CDR3 contains 14 residues. Germline assignment: CDR1 SEHNR and CDR2 FQNEAQ (reference sequence). CDR3 coding DNA: TGTGCCAGCAGCTTAGAGTTGAGCAACAATGAGCAGTTCTTC. This gives the protein CASSLELSNNEQFF.

This clonotype was seen a handful of times. The chain carries TRBV6-5 and TRBJ1-6; tentative D call: TRBD1 (6 bases). The V end lost 4 bases, the J end lost 10 bases, and 17 bases lay between the germline ends. Germline CDR1 and CDR2: MNHEY and SVGAGI. This CDR3 is 15 amino acids long. The CDR3 sequence: CASSSQGRGRSPLHF. The CDR3, as DNA: TGTGCCAGCAGTTCCCAGGGGAGGGGAAGGTCACCCCTCCACTTT.

The chain carries TRBV5-1 and TRBJ2-3; 8 nucleotides match TRBD1. Trimming at V came to 4 bases and at J to 7 bases, leaving 14 bases not matched to a gene. The CDR3 covers 16 residues. CDR1 and CDR2 (germline): SGHRS, YFSETQ. The CDR3 region has the DNA TGCGCCAGCAGCCGTAACGACGACAGGGGCACCCATACGCAGTATTTT. This sequence encodes CASSRNDDRGTHTQYF.

The chain uses TRBV4-1 and TRBJ2-1, with 11 bases fitting TRBD2. After removal of 1 base from V and 3 bases from J, the junction contained 8 bases not matched to a gene. Germline V lookup: CDR1 MGHRA, CDR2 YSYEKL. The CDR3 has 18 residues. This CDR3 reads CASSQGGSGGAVYNEQFF. In DNA form, the CDR3 reads TGCGCCAGCAGCCAAGGGGGTAGCGGGGGGGCGGTCTACAATGAGCAGTTCTTC.

The genes are TRBV4-3 and TRBJ2-5; 13 bases align to TRBD2. Germline V gives CDR1 LGHNA, CDR2 YSLEER. The CDR3 length is 19 residues. The ends lost 0 bases at V and 2 bases at J; junction bases unmatched: 9. The CDR3 sequence is CASSQDLAILAGGQETQYF. DNA of the CDR3: TGCGCCAGCAGCCAAGATCTAGCCATACTAGCGGGGGGGCAAGAGACCCAGTACTTC.

The V gene is TRBV5-5, the J gene TRBJ1-2; TRBD1 might be the D (5 bases). V was trimmed by 0 bases and J by 6 bases, leaving 21 bases between them. The germline V gene has CDR1 SGHKS and CDR2 YYEKEE (reference sequence). CDR3 length: 17 amino acids. The CDR3 here is CASSLVQYGRAENGYTF. The DNA of the CDR3 is TGTGCCAGCAGCTTGGTACAGTATGGCAGGGCGGAAAATGGCTACACCTTC.

This chain links TRBV5-1 with TRBJ2-7, with D perhaps being TRBD1 or TRBD2 (5 bases each). CDR3 length: 16 amino acids. V was cut by 2 bases and J by 6 bases, with 21 bases left in between. CDR1 SGHRS and CDR2 YFSETQ come from the germline V gene. The CDR3 DNA is TGCGCCAGCAGCTTAACCCAGGACAATGGAGCGGTCGAGCAGTACTTC. Its protein is CASSLTQDNGAVEQYF.

This chain uses TRBV4-1 with TRBJ2-1, with D perhaps matching TRBD1 or TRBD2 (5 bases each). This CDR3 contains 16 residues. The ends were cut back, 1 base at V and 2 bases at J, with 12 bases in the middle. The germline V gene has CDR1 MGHRA and CDR2 YSYEKL. CDR3 bases: TGCGCCAGCAGCCAAGGGGGACGGGCCCCCTACAATGAGCAGTTCTTC. It encodes CASSQGGRAPYNEQFF.

The genes are TRBV5-5 and TRBJ2-4, with TRBD1 matching over 8 bases. The CDR3 contains 16 residues. CDR1 and CDR2 (germline): SGHKS, YYEKEE (reference sequence). V trimming: 3 bases; J trimming: 1 base; junction bases outside the gene matches: 6. The chain's CDR3 is CASSSQGAWAKNIQYF. The CDR3 DNA reads TGTGCCAGCAGCTCGCAGGGGGCTTGGGCCAAAAACATTCAGTACTTC. Filled out from reference TRBV5-5 and TRBJ2-4, the complete variable domain reads DAGVTQSPTHLIKTRGQQVTLRCSPISGHKSVSWYQQVLGQGPQFIFQYYEKEERGRGNFPDRFSARQFPNYSSELNVNALLLGDSALYLCASSSQGAWAKNIQYFGAGTRLSVL.

This clonotype was found many times. The J gene is TRBJ2-7, the V gene TRBV27; D remains ambiguous. This CDR3 has 13 amino acids. Germline V CDR1 and CDR2: MNHEY, SMNVEV (reference sequence). The germline V and J ends were trimmed by 5 bases and 0 bases, with 8 bases remaining between them. Written as DNA, the CDR3 is TGTGCCAGCAGTCTGGGTTTCTCCTACGAGCAGTACTTC. Translation: CASSLGFSYEQYF.

This chain links TRBV2 with TRBJ1-6; weak D call: TRBD1 (6 bases). CDR1 and CDR2 (germline): SNHLY, FYNNEI. V was clipped by 9 bases and J by 4 bases, with 10 bases between them. The CDR3 has 13 amino acids. The CDR3 nucleotides read TGTGCCAGAAGGGGGGGGTATAATTCACCCCTCCACTTT. Protein product: CARRGGYNSPLHF.

The gene calls are TRBV5-1 and TRBJ2-3; D tentatively fits TRBD1 or TRBD2 (6 bases each). Germline values: CDR1 SGHRS, CDR2 YFSETQ. V dropped 2 bases and J dropped 6 bases, with 19 bases sitting between them. The CDR3 consists of 16 residues. In DNA form, the CDR3 reads TGCGCCAGCAGCTTTCGGTTTCTGGGGGGCCGTGATACGCAGTATTTT. Protein: CASSFRFLGGRDTQYF. The full variable domain, its missing parts supplied by reference TRBV5-1 and TRBJ2-3, is KAGVTQTPRYLIKTRGQQVTLSCSPISGHRSVSWYQQTPGQGLQFLFEYFSETQRNKGNFPGRFSGRQFSNSRSEMNVSTLELGDSALYLCASSFRFLGGRDTQYFGPGTRLTVL.

The chain links TRBV24-1 to TRBJ1-1, with TRBD1 as a possible D gene (5 bases). CDR3 size: 13 residues. V was clipped by 4 bases and J by 2 bases, with 7 bases between them. Germline-derived CDR1 and CDR2 are KGHDR and SFDVKD. CDR3 sequence: CATSERGNTEAFF. In DNA, the CDR3 is TGTGCCACCAGTGAAAGGGGTAACACTGAAGCTTTCTTT.

This clonotype was seen many times. The CDR3: CASSLDSGTGLSYEQYF. CDR3 in DNA: TGCGCCAGCAGCTTGGATTCCGGGACAGGGCTCTCCTACGAGCAGTACTTC. The rearrangement joins TRBV5-1 to TRBJ2-7; TRBD1 aligns across 9 bases. Per germline, CDR1 SGHRS and CDR2 YFSETQ. J gave up 0 bases and V 0 bases, and 7 bases lay outside the gene matches. The CDR3 totals 17 residues.

Only a few counts were recorded for this clonotype. The chain links TRBV28 to TRBJ2-7; D is undetermined. Germline loops: CDR1 MDHEN, CDR2 SYDVKM. Trimming removed 5 bases from V and 2 bases from J, with 13 bases in between. CDR3 length: 14 residues. The CDR3 protein is CASSRRVPPYEQYF. The DNA for the CDR3 is TGTGCCAGCAGTCGAAGGGTCCCCCCCTACGAGCAGTACTTC.